This T cell receptor beta chain is from a study of blood T cells in healthy people across ages. With 6 bases removed from V and 7 bases from J, the gap between germline ends came to 16 bases. The CDR3 length is 15 residues. CDR1 is MNHEY and CDR2 is SVGAGI in the germline V gene. Turning to this clonotype: Its specificity is not known.

Overall study findings and caveats: Versus aged donors, long-lived donors had higher diversity and more naive CD4+ cells. Unsorted PBMCs ruled out conclusive naive versus antigen-experienced comparison.

A second roughly 6 to 12 cycle PCR used barcoded and J-beta primers. Each cDNA molecule was tagged by a template-switch adaptor with 12 random nucleotides. TCRdb called the 5' RACE reads again in MiXCR, with one record for every CDR3 protein. This table holds 1.5 million to 2 million distinct CDR3 sequences, around half found once. The sequence derives from a middle-aged woman in good health. Sequenced: blood. The chain has TRBV6-5 and TRBJ1-6; tentative D call: TRBD1 (5 bases). The CDR3 coding sequence is TGTGCCAGCAGGCCACCGGGACGAGAAAATTCACCCCTCCACTTT. This gives the protein CASRPPGRENSPLHF.